This T cell receptor beta chain was identified during a study of T-cell memory formation after mild COVID-19. Study findings and constraints: Clones that contracted from day 15 to 85 had balanced CD4/CD8; later expanders were CD4+ biased.

Regarding this clonotype: Its antigen is not known.

V was trimmed by 4 bases and J by 5 bases, leaving 18 bases between them. CDR3 size: 15 residues. In germline, CDR1 is MNHEY, CDR2 SMNVEV (reference sequence). MiXCR, applied by TCRdb to the 5' RACE reads, yields one record per CDR3 protein. The table has 300,000 to 350,000 distinct CDR3 sequences, roughly a fifth seen once; the top ten hold about 21%. The gene calls are TRBV27 and TRBJ2-7; the D gene is possibly TRBD1 (5 bases). This receptor was taken from a young man who had mild COVID-19 (a few samples of this study predate the infection). Cell type and time point are not known. The sequencing sample was made of PBMCs or a T cell subset sorted from them (not recorded which). CDR3 DNA sequence: TGTGCCAGCAGTTCCCGCCCGACAGTGGGCCACGAGCAGTACTTC. Encoded protein: CASSSRPTVGHEQYF.